The text below deals with one T cell receptor beta chain. Data came from immunoSEQ multiplex PCR; TCRdb stores just in-frame clones and leaves some out. The data contain around 320,000 clones, just under 90% of them singletons. During active infection, Seattle patients enrolled and were then monitored through disease. The germline CDR1 and CDR2 sequences are KGHSH and LQKENI. The CDR3 sequence is 15 residues long. Losses at the gene ends were 3 bases for V and 7 bases for J; bases not matched to a gene: 11. The sample is drawn from a study of blood T cell repertoires in COVID-19. The chain couples TRBV18 to TRBJ2-7; 8 nucleotides align to TRBD2. What was sequenced was peripheral blood. The TCR sequence derives from a woman in her thirties with COVID-19, enrolled during active disease. CDR3 DNA sequence: TGTGCCAGCTCACCTCCCGCGCGGGGGGCCTGGGAGCAGTACTTC. Encoded protein: CASSPPARGAWEQYF.